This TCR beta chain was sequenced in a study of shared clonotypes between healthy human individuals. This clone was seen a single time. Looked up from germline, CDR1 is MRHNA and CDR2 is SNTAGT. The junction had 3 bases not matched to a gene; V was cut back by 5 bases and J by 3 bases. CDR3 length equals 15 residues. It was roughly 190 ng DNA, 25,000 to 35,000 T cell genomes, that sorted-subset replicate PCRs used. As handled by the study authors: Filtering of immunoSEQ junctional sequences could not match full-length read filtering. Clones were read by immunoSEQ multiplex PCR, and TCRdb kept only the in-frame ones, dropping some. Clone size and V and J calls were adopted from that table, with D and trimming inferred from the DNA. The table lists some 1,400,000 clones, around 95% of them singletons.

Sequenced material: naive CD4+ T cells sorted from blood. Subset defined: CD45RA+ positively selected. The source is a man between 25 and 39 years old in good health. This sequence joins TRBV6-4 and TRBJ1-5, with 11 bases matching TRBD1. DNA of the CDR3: TGTGCCAGCAGTCCGGGACAGGGGGACAATCAGCCCCAGCATTTT. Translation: CASSPGQGDNQPQHF.